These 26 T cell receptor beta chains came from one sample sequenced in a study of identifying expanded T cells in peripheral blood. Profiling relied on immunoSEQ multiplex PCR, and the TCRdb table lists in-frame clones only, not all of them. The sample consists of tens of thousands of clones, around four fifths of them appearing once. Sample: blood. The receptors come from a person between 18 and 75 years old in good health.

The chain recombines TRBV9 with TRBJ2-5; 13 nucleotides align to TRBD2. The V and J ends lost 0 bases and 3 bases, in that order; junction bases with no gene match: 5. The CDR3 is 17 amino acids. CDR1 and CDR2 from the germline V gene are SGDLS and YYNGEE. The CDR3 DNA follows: TGTGCCAGCAGCGTAGGTATTGGGACTAGCGGGGAAGAGACCCAGTACTTC. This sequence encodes CASSVGIGTSGEETQYF.

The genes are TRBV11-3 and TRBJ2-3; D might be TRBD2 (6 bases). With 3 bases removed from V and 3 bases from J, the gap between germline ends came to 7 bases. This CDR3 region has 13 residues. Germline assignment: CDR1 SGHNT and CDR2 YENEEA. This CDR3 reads CASSLGGTDTQYF. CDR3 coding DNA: TGTGCCAGCAGCTTGGGGGGAACAGATACGCAGTATTTT.

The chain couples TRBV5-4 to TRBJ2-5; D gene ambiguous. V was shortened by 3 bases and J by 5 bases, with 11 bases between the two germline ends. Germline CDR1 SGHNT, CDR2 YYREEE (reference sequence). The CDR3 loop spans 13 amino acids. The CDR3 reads CASSSWTEETQYF. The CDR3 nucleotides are TGTGCCAGCAGCTCCTGGACCGAGGAGACCCAGTACTTC.

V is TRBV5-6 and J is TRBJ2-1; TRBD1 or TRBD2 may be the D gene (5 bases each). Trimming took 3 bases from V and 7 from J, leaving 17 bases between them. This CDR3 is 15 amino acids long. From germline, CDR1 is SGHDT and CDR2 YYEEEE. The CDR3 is CASSSAGAPGNEQFF. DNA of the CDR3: TGTGCCAGCAGCTCTGCCGGGGCCCCGGGGAATGAGCAGTTCTTC.

The CDR3 DNA sequence: TGTGCCAGCAGTTTTAGCAGGTCTCATGGCTACACCTTC. This translates into CASSFSRSHGYTF. The rearrangement uses TRBV27 and TRBJ1-2, with D uncertain. The CDR3 is 13 residues long. Trimming shortened V by 3 bases and J by 6 bases, and 11 bases separated the two germline ends. CDR1 MNHEY and CDR2 SMNVEV come from the germline V gene (reference sequence).

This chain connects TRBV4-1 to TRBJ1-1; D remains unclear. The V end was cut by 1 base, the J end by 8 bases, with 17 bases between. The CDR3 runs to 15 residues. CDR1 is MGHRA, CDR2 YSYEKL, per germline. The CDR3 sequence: CASSQVNIGGREAFF. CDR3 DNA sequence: TGCGCCAGCAGCCAAGTAAACATCGGAGGGCGGGAAGCTTTCTTT.

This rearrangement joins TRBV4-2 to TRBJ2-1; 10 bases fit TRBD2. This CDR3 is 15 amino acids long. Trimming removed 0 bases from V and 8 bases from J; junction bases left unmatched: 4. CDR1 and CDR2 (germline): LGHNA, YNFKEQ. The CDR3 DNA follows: TGTGCCAGCAGCCAAGAAGCGGGGGGGCGTGATGAGCAGTTCTTC. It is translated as CASSQEAGGRDEQFF.

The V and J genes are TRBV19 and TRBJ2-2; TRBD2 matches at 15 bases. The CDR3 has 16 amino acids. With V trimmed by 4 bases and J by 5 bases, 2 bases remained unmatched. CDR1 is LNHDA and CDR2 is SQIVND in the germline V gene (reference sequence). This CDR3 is CASSRTSGGATGELFF. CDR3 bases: TGTGCCAGTAGTAGGACTAGCGGGGGGGCAACCGGGGAGCTGTTTTTT. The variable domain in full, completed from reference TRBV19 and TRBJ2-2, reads DGGITQSPKYLFRKEGQNVTLSCEQNLNHDAMYWYRQDPGQGLRLIYYSQIVNDFQKGDIAEGYSVSREKKESFPLTVTSAQKNPTAFYLCASSRTSGGATGELFFGEGSRLTVL.

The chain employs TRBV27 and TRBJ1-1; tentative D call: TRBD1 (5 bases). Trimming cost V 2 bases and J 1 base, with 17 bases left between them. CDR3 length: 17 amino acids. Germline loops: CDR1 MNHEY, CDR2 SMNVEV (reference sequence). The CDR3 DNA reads TGTGCCAGCAGTTTACGGGGCGGTGGGGACGCGAACACTGAAGCTTTCTTT. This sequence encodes CASSLRGGGDANTEAFF.

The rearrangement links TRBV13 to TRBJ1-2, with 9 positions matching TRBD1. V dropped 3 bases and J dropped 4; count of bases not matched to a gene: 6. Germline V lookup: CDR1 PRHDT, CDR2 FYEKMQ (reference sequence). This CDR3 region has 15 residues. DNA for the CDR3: TGTGCCAGCAGCTTTCAAACACAGGGGGCCTATGGCTACACCTTC. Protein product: CASSFQTQGAYGYTF.

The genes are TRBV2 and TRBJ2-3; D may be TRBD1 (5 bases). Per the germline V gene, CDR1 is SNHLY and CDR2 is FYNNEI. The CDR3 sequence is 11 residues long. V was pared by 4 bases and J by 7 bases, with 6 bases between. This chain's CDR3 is CASSGQHTQYF. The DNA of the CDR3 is TGTGCCAGCAGTGGACAGCATACGCAGTATTTT.

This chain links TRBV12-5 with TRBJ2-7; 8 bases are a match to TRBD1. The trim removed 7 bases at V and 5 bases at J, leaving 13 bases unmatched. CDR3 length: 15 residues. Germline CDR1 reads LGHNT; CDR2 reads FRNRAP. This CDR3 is CASAQGAPRPDEQYF. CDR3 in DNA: TGTGCTAGTGCCCAGGGGGCCCCGCGTCCGGACGAGCAGTACTTC.

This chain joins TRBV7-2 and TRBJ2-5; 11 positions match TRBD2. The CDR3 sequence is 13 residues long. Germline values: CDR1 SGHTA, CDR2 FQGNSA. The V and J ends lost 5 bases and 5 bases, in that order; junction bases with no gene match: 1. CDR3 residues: CASSGTSGETQYF. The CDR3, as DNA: TGTGCCAGCAGCGGGACTAGCGGTGAGACCCAGTACTTC.

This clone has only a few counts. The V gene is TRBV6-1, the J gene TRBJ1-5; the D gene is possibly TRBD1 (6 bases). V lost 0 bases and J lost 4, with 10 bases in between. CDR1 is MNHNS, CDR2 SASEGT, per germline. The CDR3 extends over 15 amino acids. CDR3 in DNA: TGTGCCAGCAGTGAAGCGCGCAGGGGAAATCAGCCCCAGCATTTT. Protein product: CASSEARRGNQPQHF.

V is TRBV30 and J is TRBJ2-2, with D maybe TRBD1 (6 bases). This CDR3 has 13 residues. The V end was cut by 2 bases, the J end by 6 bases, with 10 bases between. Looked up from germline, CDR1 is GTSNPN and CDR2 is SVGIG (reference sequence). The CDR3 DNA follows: TGTGCCTGGAGTACAGGGAGTTCCGGGGAGCTGTTTTTT. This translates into CAWSTGSSGELFF.

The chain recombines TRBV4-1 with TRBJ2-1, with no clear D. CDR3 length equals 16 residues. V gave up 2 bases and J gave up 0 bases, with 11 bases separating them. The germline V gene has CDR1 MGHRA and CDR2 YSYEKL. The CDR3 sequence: CASSQPTRSSYNEQFF. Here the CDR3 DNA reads TGCGCCAGCAGCCAACCTACTCGGAGCTCCTACAATGAGCAGTTCTTC.

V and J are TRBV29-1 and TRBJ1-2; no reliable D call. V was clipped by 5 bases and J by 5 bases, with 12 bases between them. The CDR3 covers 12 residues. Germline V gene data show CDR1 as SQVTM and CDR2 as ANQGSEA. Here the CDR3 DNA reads TGCAGCGTTTCATCGGGCACTTATGGCTACACCTTC. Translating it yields CSVSSGTYGYTF.

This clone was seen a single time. DNA for the CDR3: TGTGCCAGCAGCCGCGGACGGACGTCCTACGAGCAGTACTTC. Encoded protein: CASSRGRTSYEQYF. The chain combines TRBV7-2 with TRBJ2-7, with D hard to call. Trimming shortened V by 5 bases and J by 1 base, and 12 bases separated the two germline ends. Germline V gene lookup returns CDR1 SGHTA and CDR2 FQGNSA. CDR3 size: 14 residues.

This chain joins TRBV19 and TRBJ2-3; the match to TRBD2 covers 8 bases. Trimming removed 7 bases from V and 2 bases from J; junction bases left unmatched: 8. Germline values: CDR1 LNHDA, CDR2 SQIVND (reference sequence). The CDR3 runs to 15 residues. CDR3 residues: CASNVAGKYTDTQYF. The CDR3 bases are TGTGCCAGTAACGTAGCGGGGAAGTACACAGATACGCAGTATTTT.

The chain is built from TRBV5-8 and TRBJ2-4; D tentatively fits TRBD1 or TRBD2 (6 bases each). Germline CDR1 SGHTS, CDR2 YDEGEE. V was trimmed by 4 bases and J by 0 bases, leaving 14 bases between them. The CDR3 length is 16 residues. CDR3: CASSHTGGQAKNIQYF. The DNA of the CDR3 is TGTGCCAGCAGCCACACCGGGGGACAAGCCAAAAACATTCAGTACTTC. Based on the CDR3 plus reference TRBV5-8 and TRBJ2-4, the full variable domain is EAGVTQSPTHLIKTRGQQATLRCSPISGHTSVYWYQQALGLGLQFLLWYDEGEERNRGNFPPRFSGRQFPNYSSELNVNALELEDSALYLCASSHTGGQAKNIQYFGAGTRLSVL.

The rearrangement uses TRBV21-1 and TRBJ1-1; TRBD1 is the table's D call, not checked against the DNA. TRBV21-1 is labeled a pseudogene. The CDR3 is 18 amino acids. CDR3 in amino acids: CASSKRMDRVPAVTEAFF. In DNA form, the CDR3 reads TGTGCCAGCAGCAAACGTATGGACAGGGTGCCGGCCGTCACTGAAGCTTTCTTT.

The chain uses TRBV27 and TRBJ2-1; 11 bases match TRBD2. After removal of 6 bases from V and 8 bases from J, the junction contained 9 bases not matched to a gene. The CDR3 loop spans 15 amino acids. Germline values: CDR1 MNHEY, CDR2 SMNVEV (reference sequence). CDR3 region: CASRVAGGTRYEQFF. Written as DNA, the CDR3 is TGTGCCAGCAGGGTAGCGGGAGGGACGAGGTATGAGCAGTTCTTC.

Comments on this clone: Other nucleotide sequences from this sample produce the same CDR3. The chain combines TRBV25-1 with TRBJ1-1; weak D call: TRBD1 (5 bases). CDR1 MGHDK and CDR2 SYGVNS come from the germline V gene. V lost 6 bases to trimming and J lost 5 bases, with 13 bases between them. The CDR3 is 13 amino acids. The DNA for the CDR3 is TGTGCCAGCAGGGGCACGGGGGTTACTGAAGCTTTCTTT. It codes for CASRGTGVTEAFF.

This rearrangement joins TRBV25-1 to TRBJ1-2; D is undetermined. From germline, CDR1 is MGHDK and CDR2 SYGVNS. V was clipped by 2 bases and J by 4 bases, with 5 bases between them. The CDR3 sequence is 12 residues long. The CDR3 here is CASSEVLYGYTF. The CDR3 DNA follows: TGTGCCAGCAGTGAAGTCCTCTATGGCTACACCTTC.

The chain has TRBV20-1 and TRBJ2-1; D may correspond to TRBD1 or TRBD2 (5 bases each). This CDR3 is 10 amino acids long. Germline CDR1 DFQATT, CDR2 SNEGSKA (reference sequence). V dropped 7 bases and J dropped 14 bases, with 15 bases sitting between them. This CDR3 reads CSVKPGPEFF. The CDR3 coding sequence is TGCAGTGTCAAGCCGGGACCAGAGTTCTTC.

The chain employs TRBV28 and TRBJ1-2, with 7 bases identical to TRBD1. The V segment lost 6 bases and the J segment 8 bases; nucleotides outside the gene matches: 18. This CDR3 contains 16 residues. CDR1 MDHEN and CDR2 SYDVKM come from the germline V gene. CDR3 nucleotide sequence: TGTGCCAGCAGCTCTACAGGGGCAGTCCCAAATCGGGGCTACACCTTC. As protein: CASSSTGAVPNRGYTF.